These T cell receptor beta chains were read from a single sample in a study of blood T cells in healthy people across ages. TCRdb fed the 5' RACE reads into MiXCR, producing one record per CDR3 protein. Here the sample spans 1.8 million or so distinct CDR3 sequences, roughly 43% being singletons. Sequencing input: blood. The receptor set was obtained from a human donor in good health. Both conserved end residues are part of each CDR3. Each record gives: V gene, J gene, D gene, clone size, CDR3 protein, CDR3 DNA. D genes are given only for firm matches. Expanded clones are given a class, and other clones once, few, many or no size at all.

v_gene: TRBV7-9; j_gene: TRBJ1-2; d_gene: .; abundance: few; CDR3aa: CASSLGYSGADGYTF; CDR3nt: TGTGCCAGCAGCTTAGGGTACAGCGGCGCTGATGGCTACACCTTC
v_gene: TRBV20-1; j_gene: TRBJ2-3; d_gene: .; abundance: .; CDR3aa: CSATGQGVTDTQYF; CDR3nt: TGCAGTGCTACGGGTCAAGGGGTGACAGATACGCAGTATTTT
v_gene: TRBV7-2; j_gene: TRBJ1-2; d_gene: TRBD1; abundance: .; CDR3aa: CASSLWSGQDYGYTF; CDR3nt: TGTGCCAGCAGCTTATGGTCGGGACAGGACTATGGCTACACCTTC
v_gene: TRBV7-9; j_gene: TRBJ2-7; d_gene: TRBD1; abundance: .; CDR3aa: CASSLAQGGPPYEQYF; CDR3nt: TGTGCCAGCAGCTTAGCGCAAGGGGGCCCCCCCTACGAGCAGTACTTC
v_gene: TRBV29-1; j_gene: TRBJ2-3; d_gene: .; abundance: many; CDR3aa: CSVPVPRRGFPDTQYF; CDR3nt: TGCAGCGTCCCCGTCCCAAGAAGGGGCTTCCCAGATACGCAGTATTTT
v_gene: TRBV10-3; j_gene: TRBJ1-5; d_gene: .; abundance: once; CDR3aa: CAISGGGLNSNQPQHF; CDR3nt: TGTGCCATCAGTGGGGGGGGCTTGAATAGCAATCAGCCCCAGCATTTT
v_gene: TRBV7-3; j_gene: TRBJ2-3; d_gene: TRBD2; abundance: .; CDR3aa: CASSSGLAGQDTQYF; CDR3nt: TGTGCCAGCAGCTCGGGACTAGCGGGGCAGGATACGCAGTATTTT
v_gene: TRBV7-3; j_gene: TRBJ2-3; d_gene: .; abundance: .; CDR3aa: CASSLDGGTFRGTQYF; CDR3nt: TGTGCCAGCAGCTTAGACGGGGGCACATTCAGAGGGACGCAGTATTTT
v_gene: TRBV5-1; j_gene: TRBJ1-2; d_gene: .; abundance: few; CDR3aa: CASSSGTPINYGYTF; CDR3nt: TGCGCCAGCAGCTCGGGGACACCAATTAACTATGGCTACACCTTC
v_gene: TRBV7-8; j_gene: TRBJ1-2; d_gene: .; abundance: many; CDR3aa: CASSLGLRVGDYGYTF; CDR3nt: TGTGCCAGCAGCTTAGGGCTAAGGGTAGGGGACTATGGCTACACCTTC
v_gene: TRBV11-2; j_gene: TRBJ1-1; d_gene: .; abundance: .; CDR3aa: CASSQPIVTEAFF; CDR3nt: TGTGCCAGCAGCCAACCGATCGTCACTGAAGCTTTCTTT